This T cell receptor (beta chain) is from a study of control samples from healthy donors and cancer patients. TCRdb's copy holds only in-frame clones and misses some; the assay was immunoSEQ multiplex PCR. Of 65,000 to 85,000 clones in the sample, 70% to 90% are singletons; the top ten hold under 2.5%. The germline V gene has CDR1 SGHTA and CDR2 FQGNSA. The CDR3 sequence is 13 residues long. The V gene lost 5 bases and the J gene lost 8 bases, with 12 bases spanning the gap. The rearrangement joins TRBV7-2 to TRBJ1-4; D gene unclear. Sample: PBMCs. This clonotype was obtained from a woman aged 45-65 years with head and neck cancer. CDR3 sequence reads: CASSRSPEEKLFF. DNA for the CDR3: TGTGCCAGCAGCCGATCCCCTGAGGAAAAACTGTTTTTT.